This TCR beta chain was profiled in a study of blood T cell repertoires in COVID-19. Study context: The United States, Italy and Spain were the sources of the acute and convalescent COVID-19 samples.

Sequencing used immunoSEQ multiplex PCR; TCRdb keeps in-frame clones, though not all of them. Of approximately 300,000 clones listed, roughly 90% are singletons. This CDR3 comprises 16 residues. The germline V and J ends were trimmed by 0 bases and 4 bases, with 10 bases remaining between them. Looked up from germline, CDR1 is MGHRA and CDR2 is YSYEKL. The clonotype originates from a man younger than 30 with active or convalescent COVID-19. The chain links TRBV4-1 to TRBJ2-6; D is perhaps TRBD1 (6 bases). The sequenced sample was peripheral blood. DNA for the CDR3: TGCGCCAGCAGCCAAGAGGGGGCGCGCGGGGCCAACGTCCTGACTTTC. Translation: CASSQEGARGANVLTF.